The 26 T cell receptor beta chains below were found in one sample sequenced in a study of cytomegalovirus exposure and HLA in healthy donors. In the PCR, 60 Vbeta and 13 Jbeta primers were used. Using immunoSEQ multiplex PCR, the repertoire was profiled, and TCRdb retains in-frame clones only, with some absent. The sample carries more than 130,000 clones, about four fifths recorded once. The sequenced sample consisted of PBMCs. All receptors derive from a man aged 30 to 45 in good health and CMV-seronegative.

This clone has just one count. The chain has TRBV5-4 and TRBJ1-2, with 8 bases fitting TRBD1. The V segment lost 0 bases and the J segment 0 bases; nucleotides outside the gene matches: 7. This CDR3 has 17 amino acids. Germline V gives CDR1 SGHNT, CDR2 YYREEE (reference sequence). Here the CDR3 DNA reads TGTGCCAGCAGCTTGGGAGGGGCACAGGGGGCTAACTATGGCTACACCTTC. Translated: CASSLGGAQGANYGYTF.

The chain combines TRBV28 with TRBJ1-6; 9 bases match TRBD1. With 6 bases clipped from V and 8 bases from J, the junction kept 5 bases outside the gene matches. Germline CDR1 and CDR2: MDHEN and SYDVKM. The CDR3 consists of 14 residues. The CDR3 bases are TGTGCCAGCAGCACCGGGACAGGGCATTCACCCCTCCACTTT. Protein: CASSTGTGHSPLHF.

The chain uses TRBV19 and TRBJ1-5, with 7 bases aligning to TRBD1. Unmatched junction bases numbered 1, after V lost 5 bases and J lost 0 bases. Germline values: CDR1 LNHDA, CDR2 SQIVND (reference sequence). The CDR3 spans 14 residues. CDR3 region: CASSRDSSNQPQHF. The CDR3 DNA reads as TGTGCCAGTAGTCGGGACAGTAGCAATCAGCCCCAGCATTTT.

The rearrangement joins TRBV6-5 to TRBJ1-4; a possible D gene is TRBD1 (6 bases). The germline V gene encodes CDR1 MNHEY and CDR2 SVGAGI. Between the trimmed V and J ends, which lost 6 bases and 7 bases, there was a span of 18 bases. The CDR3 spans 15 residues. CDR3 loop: CASSLLQGLREKLFF. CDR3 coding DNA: TGTGCCAGCAGCCTCCTTCAGGGGTTACGTGAAAAACTGTTTTTT.

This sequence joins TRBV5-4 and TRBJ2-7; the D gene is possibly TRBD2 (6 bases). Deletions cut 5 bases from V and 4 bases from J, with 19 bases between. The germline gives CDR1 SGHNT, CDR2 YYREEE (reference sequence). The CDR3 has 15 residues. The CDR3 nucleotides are TGTGCCAGCAGTCTTAGCGGCCCCTATACGTACGAGCAGTACTTC. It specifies CASSLSGPYTYEQYF.

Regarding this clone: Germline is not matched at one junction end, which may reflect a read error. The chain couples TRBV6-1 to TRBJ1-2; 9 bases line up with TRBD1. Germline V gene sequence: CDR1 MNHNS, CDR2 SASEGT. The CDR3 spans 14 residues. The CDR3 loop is CASRRDREFGGYPF. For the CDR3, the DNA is TGTGCCAGCAGGCGGGACAGGGAGTTCGGTGGCTACCCCTTC.

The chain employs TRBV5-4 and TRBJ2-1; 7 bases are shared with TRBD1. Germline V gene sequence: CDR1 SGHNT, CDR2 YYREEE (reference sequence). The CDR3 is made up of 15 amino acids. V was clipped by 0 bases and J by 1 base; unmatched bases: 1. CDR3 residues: CASSLDRGSYNEQFF. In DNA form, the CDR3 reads TGTGCCAGCAGCTTGGACAGGGGATCCTACAATGAGCAGTTCTTC.

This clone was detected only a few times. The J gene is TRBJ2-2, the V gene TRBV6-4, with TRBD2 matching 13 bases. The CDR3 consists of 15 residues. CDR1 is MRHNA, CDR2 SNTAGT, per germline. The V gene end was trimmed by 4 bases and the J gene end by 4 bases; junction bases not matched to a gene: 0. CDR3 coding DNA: TGTGCCAGCAGTGGGACTAGCGGGAGCACCGGGGAGCTGTTTTTT. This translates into CASSGTSGSTGELFF.

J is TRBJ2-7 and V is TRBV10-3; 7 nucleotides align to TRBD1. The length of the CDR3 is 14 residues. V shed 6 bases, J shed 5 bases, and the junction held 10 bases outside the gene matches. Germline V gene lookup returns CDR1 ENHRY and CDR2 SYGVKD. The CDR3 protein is CAIRNSAGGDEQYF. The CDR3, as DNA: TGTGCCATCAGGAATAGTGCAGGGGGTGACGAGCAGTACTTC.

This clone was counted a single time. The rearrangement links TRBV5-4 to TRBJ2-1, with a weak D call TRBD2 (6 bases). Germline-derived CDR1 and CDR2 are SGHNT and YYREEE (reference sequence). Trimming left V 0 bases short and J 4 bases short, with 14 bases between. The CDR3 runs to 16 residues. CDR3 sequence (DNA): TGTGCCAGCAGCTTGGCTGGAGGGGAGGTTTACAATGAGCAGTTCTTC. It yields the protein CASSLAGGEVYNEQFF.

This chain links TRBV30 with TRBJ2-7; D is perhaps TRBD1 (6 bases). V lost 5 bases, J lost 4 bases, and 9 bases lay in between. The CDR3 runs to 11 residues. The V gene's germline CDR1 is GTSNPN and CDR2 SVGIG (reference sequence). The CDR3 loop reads CAWGRGYEQYF. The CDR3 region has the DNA TGTGCCTGGGGCAGGGGATACGAGCAGTACTTC. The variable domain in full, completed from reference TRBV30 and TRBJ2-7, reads SQTIHQWPATLVQPVGSPLSLECTVEGTSNPNLYWYRQAAGRGLQLLFYSVGIGQISSEVPQNLSASRPQDRQFILSSKKLLLSDSGFYLCAWGRGYEQYFGPGTRLTVT.

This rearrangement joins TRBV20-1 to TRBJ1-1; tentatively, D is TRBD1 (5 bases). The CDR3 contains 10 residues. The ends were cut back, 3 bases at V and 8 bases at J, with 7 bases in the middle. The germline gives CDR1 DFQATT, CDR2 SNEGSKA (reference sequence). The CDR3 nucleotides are TGCAGTGCTAGCGACAGAGAAGCTTTCTTT. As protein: CSASDREAFF.

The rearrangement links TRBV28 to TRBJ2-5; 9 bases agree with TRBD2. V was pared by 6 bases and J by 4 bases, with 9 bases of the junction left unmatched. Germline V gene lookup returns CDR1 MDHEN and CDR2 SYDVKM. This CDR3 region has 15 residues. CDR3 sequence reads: CASSQGGSGRETQYF. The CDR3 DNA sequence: TGTGCCAGCAGCCAGGGGGGTAGCGGGAGAGAGACCCAGTACTTC.

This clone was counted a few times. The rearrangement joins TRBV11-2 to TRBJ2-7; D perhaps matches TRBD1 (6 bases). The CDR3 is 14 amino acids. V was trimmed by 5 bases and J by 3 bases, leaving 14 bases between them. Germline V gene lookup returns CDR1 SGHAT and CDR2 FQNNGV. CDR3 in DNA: TGTGCCAGCAGCAACCGGGACATGAGCTACGAGCAGTACTTC. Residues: CASSNRDMSYEQYF.

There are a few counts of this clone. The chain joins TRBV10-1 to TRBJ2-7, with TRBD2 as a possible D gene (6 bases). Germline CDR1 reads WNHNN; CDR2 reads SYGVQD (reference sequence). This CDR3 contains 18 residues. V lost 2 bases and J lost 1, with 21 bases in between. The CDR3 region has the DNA TGCGCCAGCAGTGAGCGTTTTAGGGGTCTGCGGGGATCCTACGAGCAGTACTTC. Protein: CASSERFRGLRGSYEQYF.

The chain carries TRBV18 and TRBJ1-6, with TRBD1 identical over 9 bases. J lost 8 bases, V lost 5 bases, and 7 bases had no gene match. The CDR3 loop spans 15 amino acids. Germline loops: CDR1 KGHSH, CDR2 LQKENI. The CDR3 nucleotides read TGTGCCAGCTCAGGCGGACAGGGGAGGGATTCACCCCTCCACTTT. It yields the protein CASSGGQGRDSPLHF.

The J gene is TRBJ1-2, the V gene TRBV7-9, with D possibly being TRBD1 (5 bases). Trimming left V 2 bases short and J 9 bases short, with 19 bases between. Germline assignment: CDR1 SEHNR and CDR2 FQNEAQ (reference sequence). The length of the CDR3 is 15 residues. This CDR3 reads CASSLTLSQGSRYTF. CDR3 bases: TGTGCCAGCAGCTTAACCCTTTCGCAGGGCTCTCGCTACACCTTC.

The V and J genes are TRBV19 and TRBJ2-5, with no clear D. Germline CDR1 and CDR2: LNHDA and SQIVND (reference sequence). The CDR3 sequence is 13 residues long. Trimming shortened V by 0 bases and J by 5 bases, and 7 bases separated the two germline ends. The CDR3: CASSIDRVETQYF. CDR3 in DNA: TGTGCCAGTAGTATAGATCGGGTGGAGACCCAGTACTTC. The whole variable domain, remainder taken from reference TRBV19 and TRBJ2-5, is DGGITQSPKYLFRKEGQNVTLSCEQNLNHDAMYWYRQDPGQGLRLIYYSQIVNDFQKGDIAEGYSVSREKKESFPLTVTSAQKNPTAFYLCASSIDRVETQYFGPGTRLLVL.

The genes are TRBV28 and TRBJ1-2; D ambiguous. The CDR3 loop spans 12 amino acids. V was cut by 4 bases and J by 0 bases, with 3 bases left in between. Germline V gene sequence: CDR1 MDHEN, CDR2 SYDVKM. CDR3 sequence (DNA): TGTGCCAGCAGTTCTTCTAACTATGGCTACACCTTC. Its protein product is CASSSSNYGYTF.

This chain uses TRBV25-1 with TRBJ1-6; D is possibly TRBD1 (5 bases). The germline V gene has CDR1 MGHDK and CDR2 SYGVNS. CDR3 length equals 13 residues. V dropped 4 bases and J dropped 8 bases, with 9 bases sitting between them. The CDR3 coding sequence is TGTGCCAGCAGTGGGGCCAGGGATTCACCCCTCCACTTT. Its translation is CASSGARDSPLHF.

This CDR3 is CASSMVIASDTQYF. The CDR3 DNA is TGTGCCAGTAGTATGGTAATAGCCTCAGATACGCAGTATTTT. The genes are TRBV19 and TRBJ2-3; D unresolved. The CDR3 consists of 14 residues. Germline V gene data show CDR1 as LNHDA and CDR2 as SQIVND (reference sequence). V dropped 3 bases and J dropped 4 bases, with 11 bases sitting between them.

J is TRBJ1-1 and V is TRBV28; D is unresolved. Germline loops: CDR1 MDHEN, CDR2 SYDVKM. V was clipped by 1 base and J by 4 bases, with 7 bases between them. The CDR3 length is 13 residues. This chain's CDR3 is CASSLSVITEAFF. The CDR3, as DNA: TGTGCCAGCAGTTTATCGGTCATCACTGAAGCTTTCTTT.

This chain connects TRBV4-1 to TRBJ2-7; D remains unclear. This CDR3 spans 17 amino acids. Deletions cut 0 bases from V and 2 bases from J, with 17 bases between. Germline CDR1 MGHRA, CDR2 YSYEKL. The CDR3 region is CASSQDPSGGTTYEQYF. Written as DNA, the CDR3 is TGCGCCAGCAGCCAAGATCCTTCCGGCGGCACTACCTACGAGCAGTACTTC.

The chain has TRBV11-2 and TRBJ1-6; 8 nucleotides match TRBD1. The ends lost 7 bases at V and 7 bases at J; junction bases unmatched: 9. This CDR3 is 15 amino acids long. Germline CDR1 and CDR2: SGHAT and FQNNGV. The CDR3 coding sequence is TGTGCCAGCACCATACAGGGACAGGAGAATTCACCCCTCCACTTT. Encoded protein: CASTIQGQENSPLHF.

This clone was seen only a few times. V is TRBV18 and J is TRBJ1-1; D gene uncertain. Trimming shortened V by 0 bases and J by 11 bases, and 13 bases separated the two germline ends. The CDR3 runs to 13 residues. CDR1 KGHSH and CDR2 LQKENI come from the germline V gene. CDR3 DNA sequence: TGTGCCAGCTCACCACCTGTCGGGAATCTGGCTTTCTTT. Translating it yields CASSPPVGNLAFF.

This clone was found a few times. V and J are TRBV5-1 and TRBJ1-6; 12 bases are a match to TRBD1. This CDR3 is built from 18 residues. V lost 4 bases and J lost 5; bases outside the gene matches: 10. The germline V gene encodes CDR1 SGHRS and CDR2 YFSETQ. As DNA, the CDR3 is TGCGCCAGCAGCCCCGGAGGGGACAGGGGGCGAAATAATTCACCCCTCCACTTT. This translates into CASSPGGDRGRNNSPLHF.